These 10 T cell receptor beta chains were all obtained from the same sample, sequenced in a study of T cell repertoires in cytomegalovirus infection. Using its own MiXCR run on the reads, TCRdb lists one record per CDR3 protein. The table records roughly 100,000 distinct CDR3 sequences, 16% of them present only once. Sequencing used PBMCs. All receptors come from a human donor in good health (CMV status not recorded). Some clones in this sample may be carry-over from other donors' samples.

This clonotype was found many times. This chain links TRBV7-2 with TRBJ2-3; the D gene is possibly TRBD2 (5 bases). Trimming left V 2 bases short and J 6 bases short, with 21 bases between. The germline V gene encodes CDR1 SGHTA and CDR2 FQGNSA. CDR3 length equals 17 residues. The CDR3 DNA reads TGTGCCAGCAGCTTATATGGTGGTTTCGGACTCCCGGATACGCAGTATTTT. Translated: CASSLYGGFGLPDTQYF. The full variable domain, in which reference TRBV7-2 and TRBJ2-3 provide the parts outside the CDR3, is GAGVSQSPSNKVTEKGKDVELRCDPISGHTALYWYRQSLGQGLEFLIYFQGNSAPDKSGLPSDRFSAERTGGSVSTLTIQRTQQEDSAVYLCASSLYGGFGLPDTQYFGPGTRLTVL.

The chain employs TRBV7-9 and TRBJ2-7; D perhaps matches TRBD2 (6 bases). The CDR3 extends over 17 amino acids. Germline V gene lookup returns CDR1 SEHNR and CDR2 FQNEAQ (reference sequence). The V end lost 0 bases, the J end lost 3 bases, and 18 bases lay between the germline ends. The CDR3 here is CASSLALPRRENYEQYF. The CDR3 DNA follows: TGTGCCAGCAGCTTAGCCCTTCCACGTCGGGAGAACTACGAGCAGTACTTC.

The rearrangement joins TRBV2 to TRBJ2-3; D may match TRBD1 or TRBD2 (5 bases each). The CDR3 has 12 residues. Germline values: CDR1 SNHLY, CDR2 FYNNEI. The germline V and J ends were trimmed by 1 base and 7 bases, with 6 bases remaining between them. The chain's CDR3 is CASSEGGNTQYF. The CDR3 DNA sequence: TGTGCCAGCAGTGAAGGGGGGAATACGCAGTATTTT.

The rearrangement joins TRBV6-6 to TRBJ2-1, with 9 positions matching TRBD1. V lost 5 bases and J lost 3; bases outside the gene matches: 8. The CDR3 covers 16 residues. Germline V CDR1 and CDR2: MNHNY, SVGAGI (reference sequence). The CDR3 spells CASSPRSTGGYNEQFF. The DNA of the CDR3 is TGTGCCAGCAGTCCACGTTCGACAGGGGGCTACAATGAGCAGTTCTTC.

DNA for the CDR3: TGTGCCAGCAGAGACAGCCTGAACACCGGGGAGCTGTTTTTT. The encoded protein is CASRDSLNTGELFF. V gene TRBV7-3 combines with J gene TRBJ2-2, with D possibly TRBD1 on 5 matching bases. The CDR3 runs to 14 residues. V lost 6 bases, J lost 1 base, and 9 bases lay in between. The germline CDR1 and CDR2 sequences are SGHTA and FQGTGA.

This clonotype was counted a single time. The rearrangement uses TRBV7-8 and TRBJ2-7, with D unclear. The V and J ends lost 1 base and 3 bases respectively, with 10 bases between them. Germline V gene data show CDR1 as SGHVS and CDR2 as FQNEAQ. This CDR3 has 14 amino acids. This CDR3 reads CASSLEAEFYEQYF. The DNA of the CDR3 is TGTGCCAGCAGCTTAGAGGCAGAGTTCTACGAGCAGTACTTC.

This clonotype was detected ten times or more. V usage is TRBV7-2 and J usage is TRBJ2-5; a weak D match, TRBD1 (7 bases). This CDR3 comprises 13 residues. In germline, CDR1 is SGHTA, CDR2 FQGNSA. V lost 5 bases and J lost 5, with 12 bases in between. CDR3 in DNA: TGTGCCAGCAGCCAGGGGGGTAGCGAGACCCAGTACTTC. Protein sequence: CASSQGGSETQYF. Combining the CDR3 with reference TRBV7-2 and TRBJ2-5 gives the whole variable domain GAGVSQSPSNKVTEKGKDVELRCDPISGHTALYWYRQSLGQGLEFLIYFQGNSAPDKSGLPSDRFSAERTGGSVSTLTIQRTQQEDSAVYLCASSQGGSETQYFGPGTRLLVL.

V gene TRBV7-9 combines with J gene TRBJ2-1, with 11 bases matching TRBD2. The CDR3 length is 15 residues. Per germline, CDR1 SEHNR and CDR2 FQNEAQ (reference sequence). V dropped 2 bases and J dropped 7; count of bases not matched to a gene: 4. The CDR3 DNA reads TGTGCCAGCAGCTTAACACTAGCGGGGGCGAATGAGCAGTTCTTC. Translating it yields CASSLTLAGANEQFF.

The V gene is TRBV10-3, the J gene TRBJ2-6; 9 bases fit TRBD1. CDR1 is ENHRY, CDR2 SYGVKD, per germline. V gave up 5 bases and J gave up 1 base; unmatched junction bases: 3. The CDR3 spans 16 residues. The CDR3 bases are TGTGCCATCAGTACCGGGACAGGGTCTGGGGCCAACGTCCTGACTTTC. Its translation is CAISTGTGSGANVLTF.

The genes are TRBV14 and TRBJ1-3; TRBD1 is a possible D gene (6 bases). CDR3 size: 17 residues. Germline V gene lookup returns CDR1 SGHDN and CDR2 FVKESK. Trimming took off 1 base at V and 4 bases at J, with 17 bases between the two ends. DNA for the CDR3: TGTGCCAGCAGCCAAGGCCACAGGGTCCGAGAAGGAAACACCATATATTTT. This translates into CASSQGHRVREGNTIYF. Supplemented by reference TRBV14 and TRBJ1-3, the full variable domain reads EAGVTQFPSHSVIEKGQTVTLRCDPISGHDNLYWYRRVMGKEIKFLLHFVKESKQDESGMPNNRFLAERTGGTYSTLKVQPAELEDSGVYFCASSQGHRVREGNTIYFGEGSWLTVV.